These 11 T cell receptor beta chains were sequenced from one sample in a study of blood T cell repertoires in COVID-19. The table came from immunoSEQ multiplex PCR; TCRdb's copy has only in-frame clones and leaves some out. The sample lists 100,000 to 130,000 clones; around 88% were seen once. Material for sequencing was peripheral blood. The receptor source for this set is a man aged 50-60 years with active or convalescent COVID-19.

The V gene is TRBV20-1, the J gene TRBJ2-1; no reliable D call. The germline gives CDR1 DFQATT, CDR2 SNEGSKA (reference sequence). This CDR3 spans 19 amino acids. The germline V and J ends were trimmed by 3 bases and 4 bases, with 28 bases remaining between them. The CDR3 is CSASAGSTSSNYNYNEQFF. CDR3 DNA sequence: TGCAGTGCTAGTGCCGGGTCCACCTCGTCCAACTACAATTACAATGAGCAGTTCTTC.

V is TRBV6-5 and J is TRBJ1-2, with 7 bases that match TRBD1. Germline loops: CDR1 MNHEY, CDR2 SVGAGI. Trimming removed 3 bases from V and 3 bases from J; junction bases left unmatched: 4. CDR3 length equals 14 residues. The CDR3, as DNA: TGTGCCAGCAGTTATGGGACAGACTACTATGGCTACACCTTC. Its translation: CASSYGTDYYGYTF.

The chain is built from TRBV19 and TRBJ1-5; 7 bases fit TRBD1. The CDR3 sequence is 15 residues long. Germline trimming cut 7 bases from V and 3 bases from J; bases unmatched to any gene: 9. Germline CDR1 and CDR2: LNHDA and SQIVND (reference sequence). The CDR3 here is CASTVTGDYNQPQHF. CDR3 bases: TGTGCCAGTACCGTCACAGGGGATTACAATCAGCCCCAGCATTTT.

The genes are TRBV6-2 or TRBV6-3 and TRBJ1-5; weak D call: TRBD1 (5 bases). The V gene lost 0 bases and the J gene lost 2 bases, with 23 bases spanning the gap. Germline CDR1 and CDR2: MNHEY and SVGEGT. CDR3 length: 20 residues. The CDR3: CASSYSIVRDLTVRNQPQHF. The CDR3 DNA is TGTGCCAGCAGTTACTCGATTGTTCGAGACTTGACAGTTCGCAATCAGCCCCAGCATTTT.

The J gene is TRBJ2-2, the V gene TRBV10-1; D perhaps matches TRBD2 (6 bases). Trimming stripped 5 bases from V and 3 bases from J, with 10 bases between. From germline, CDR1 is WNHNN and CDR2 SYGVQD (reference sequence). CDR3 size: 14 residues. The CDR3 loop is CASSTGLYTGELFF. DNA of the CDR3: TGCGCCAGCAGTACGGGACTCTACACCGGGGAGCTGTTTTTT.

This CDR3 reads CASSPLDRRRGNSPLHF. CDR3 in DNA: TGTGCCAGCAGCCCACTGGACAGGCGGCGGGGCAATTCACCCCTCCACTTT. V and J are TRBV5-6 and TRBJ1-6; 7 bases align to TRBD1. In germline, CDR1 is SGHDT, CDR2 YYEEEE. V dropped 4 bases and J dropped 7; count of bases not matched to a gene: 14. CDR3 length equals 17 residues. The complete variable domain, with remaining parts taken from reference TRBV5-6 and TRBJ1-6, reads DAGVTQSPTHLIKTRGQQVTLRCSPKSGHDTVSWYQQALGQGPQFIFQYYEEEERQRGNFPDRFSGHQFPNYSSELNVNALLLGDSALYLCASSPLDRRRGNSPLHFGNGTRLTVT.

V usage is TRBV11-2 and J usage is TRBJ2-7; D is unresolved. The CDR3 extends over 15 amino acids. V was trimmed by 0 bases and J by 3 bases, leaving 12 bases between them. CDR1 and CDR2 (germline): SGHAT, FQNNGV. In DNA, the CDR3 is TGTGCCAGCAGCTTAGAAATAACCTCAGACTACGAGCAGTACTTC. Encoded protein: CASSLEITSDYEQYF.

The chain uses TRBV4-3 and TRBJ1-6; TRBD1 matches at 8 bases. The CDR3 extends over 15 amino acids. J lost 10 bases, V lost 6 bases, and 11 bases had no gene match. CDR1 LGHNA and CDR2 YSLEER come from the germline V gene. CDR3 residues: CASSLQSDRDSPLHF. Written as DNA, the CDR3 is TGCGCCAGCAGTCTGCAATCGGACAGGGACTCACCCCTCCACTTT.

V is TRBV6-4 and J is TRBJ2-5; TRBD2 matches at 9 bases. Germline assignment: CDR1 MRHNA and CDR2 SNTAGT. V dropped 3 bases and J dropped 4; count of bases not matched to a gene: 6. The CDR3 covers 15 residues. The CDR3 is CASSESAGGRETQYF. DNA of the CDR3: TGTGCCAGCAGTGAATCAGCGGGAGGTCGAGAGACCCAGTACTTC.

Notes on this clone: At the DNA level, this CDR3 is encoded by other sequences in the same sample as well. The chain links TRBV7-8 to TRBJ1-2; TRBD1 is a possible D gene (5 bases). The germline gives CDR1 SGHVS, CDR2 FQNEAQ. The length of the CDR3 is 13 residues. The V gene lost 4 bases and the J gene lost 1 base, with 7 bases spanning the gap. DNA of the CDR3: TGTGCCAGCAGCTCGGGGGTTAACTATGGCTACACCTTC. This translates into CASSSGVNYGYTF.

The V call is TRBV5-8, the J call TRBJ2-3; a possible D gene is TRBD2 (5 bases). Germline V CDR1 and CDR2: SGHTS, YDEGEE. Trimming left V 4 bases short and J 3 bases short, with 21 bases between. The CDR3 spans 17 residues. CDR3 region: CASSVMFEGLGTDTQYF. In DNA, the CDR3 is TGTGCCAGCAGCGTGATGTTTGAGGGCCTGGGTACAGATACGCAGTATTTT.